A selection of T cell receptor beta chains follows, all from one sample in a study of post-analysis software for immune sequencing data. TCRdb processed the PCR reads anew with MiXCR; each CDR3 protein has one entry. Of hundreds of thousands of distinct CDR3 sequences listed, roughly half are singletons. Sequencing was carried out using blood. The receptors here all came from a girl aged 5-17 years with multiple sclerosis. The CDR3 runs from the conserved cysteine through the conserved F or W. Fields, in order: V gene, D gene, clone size, J gene, CDR3 protein, CDR3 DNA. A D gene is named only where the DNA matches it firmly. The size field is filled for only some rows; it gives once, few, many or a size class.

TRBV29-1	NA	NA	TRBJ2-5	CSVVGQAGETQYF	TGCAGCGTTGTAGGGCAGGCCGGAGAGACCCAGTACTTC
TRBV20-1	NA	NA	TRBJ2-5	CSARDSQGSQETQYF	TGCAGTGCTAGAGATTCCCAGGGATCCCAAGAGACCCAGTACTTC
TRBV7-2	NA	few	TRBJ2-5	CASSLGLGARETQYF	TGTGCCAGCAGCTTAGGTCTGGGGGCTCGAGAGACCCAGTACTTC
TRBV20-1	TRBD2	NA	TRBJ2-3	CSARAASGGRTDTQYF	TGCAGTGCTAGGGCAGCTAGCGGGGGACGCACAGATACGCAGTATTTT
TRBV14	NA	NA	TRBJ1-1	CASSQDRGRVNTEAFF	TGTGCCAGCAGCCAAGATCGGGGAAGGGTGAACACTGAAGCTTTCTTT
TRBV27	NA	few	TRBJ1-6	CASSLRWAESSYNSPLHF	TGTGCCAGCAGTTTAAGATGGGCCGAGAGCTCCTATAATTCACCCCTCCACTTT
TRBV27	TRBD2	NA	TRBJ2-7	CASIASGRAYEQYF	TGTGCCAGCATCGCTAGCGGGAGGGCCTACGAGCAGTACTTC
TRBV6-2/TRBV6-3	NA	NA	TRBJ1-1	CASSDPSTTFFWSTEAFF	TGTGCCAGCAGCGACCCCTCGACAACTTTTTTCTGGAGCACTGAAGCTTTCTTT
TRBV11-3	TRBD1	NA	TRBJ2-7	CASSFAGTGDYEQYF	TGTGCCAGCAGCTTCGCCGGGACAGGGGACTACGAGCAGTACTTC
TRBV7-3	TRBD1	NA	TRBJ2-1	CASSLLRSGGQGASSEQFF	TGTGCCAGCAGCTTACTAAGGAGCGGTGGGCAGGGGGCTAGTAGTGAGCAGTTCTTC
TRBV7-9	NA	once	TRBJ1-1	CVSSSWWGSNTEAFF	TGTGTCAGCAGCTCATGGTGGGGAAGCAACACTGAAGCTTTCTTT
TRBV7-2	NA	few	TRBJ1-6	CASSLNSASSYNSPLHF	TGTGCCAGCAGCTTAAATTCCGCCAGCTCCTATAATTCACCCCTCCACTTT
TRBV3-1	NA	NA	TRBJ2-7	CASSRDAAAGAYEQYF	TGTGCCAGCAGCCGAGATGCGGCGGCGGGCGCCTACGAGCAGTACTTC
TRBV5-1	TRBD1	few	TRBJ2-1	CASSLAGTVYNEQFF	TGTGCCAGCAGTTTAGCCGGGACAGTGTACAATGAGCAGTTCTTC
TRBV20-1	NA	once	TRBJ2-1	CSARPIQGGLRNEQFF	TGCAGTGCTAGACCGATACAGGGAGGGCTCAGGAATGAGCAGTTCTTC
TRBV20-1	NA	NA	TRBJ2-7	CRVRSDTYEQYF	TGCAGGGTGAGGTCTGATACCTACGAGCAGTACTTC
TRBV28	NA	NA	TRBJ1-1	CASSFRGVPNTEAFF	TGTGCCAGCAGTTTTCGGGGGGTACCAAACACTGAAGCTTTCTTT
TRBV4-2	NA	NA	TRBJ2-1	CASSREPQAELYNEQFF	TGTGCCAGCAGCCGTGAACCCCAAGCGGAACTTTACAATGAGCAGTTCTTC
TRBV4-2	NA	NA	TRBJ1-2	CAGSHAGVGYGYTF	TGTGCCGGCAGCCACGCAGGGGTGGGATATGGCTACACCTTC
TRBV7-9	NA	NA	TRBJ1-2	CASRGDDGYTF	TGTGCCAGCAGGGGTGATGATGGCTACACCTTC
TRBV7-6	TRBD2	NA	TRBJ2-7	CASSFASGSSEQYF	TGTGCCAGCAGCTTTGCTAGCGGGAGTAGCGAGCAGTACTTC
TRBV6-2/TRBV6-3	NA	NA	TRBJ2-6	CASTHGGANVRTF	TGTGCCAGCACCCACGGTGGGGCCAACGTCCGGACTTTC
TRBV20-1	NA	NA	TRBJ2-7	CSARDEQRRTYEQYF	TGCAGTGCTAGAGATGAACAGCGTCGGACCTACGAGCAGTACTTC
TRBV7-8	TRBD1	NA	TRBJ2-3	CASSLDPGGVADTQYF	TGTGCCAGCAGCTTAGATCCAGGGGGAGTGGCAGATACGCAGTATTTT
TRBV5-1	TRBD1	NA	TRBJ2-1	CASSSQGQYHNEQFF	TGCGCCAGCAGCTCGCAGGGACAGTACCACAATGAGCAGTTCTTC
TRBV6-1	NA	NA	TRBJ2-7	CASSEDRTIGEQYF	TGTGCCAGCAGTGAAGACCGAACCATAGGAGAGCAGTACTTC
TRBV2	TRBD1	NA	TRBJ1-1	CASFRGTDTEAFF	TGTGCCAGTTTCAGGGGGACGGACACTGAAGCTTTCTTT
TRBV9	NA	few	TRBJ2-6	CASSHRGRGPSSGANVLTF	TGTGCCAGCAGCCACCGGGGGCGCGGGCCAAGCTCTGGGGCCAACGTCCTGACTTTC
TRBV5-6	TRBD2	NA	TRBJ2-3	CASSPRGLAGALTQYF	TGTGCCAGCAGCCCGCGGGGACTAGCGGGAGCTCTTACGCAGTATTTT
TRBV5-1	TRBD2	NA	TRBJ2-1	CASSMDSGGMGNEQFF	TGCGCCAGCAGCATGGACAGCGGGGGCATGGGAAATGAGCAGTTCTTC
TRBV12-3/TRBV12-4	TRBD2	NA	TRBJ2-1	CASSPWTSPFGNEQFF	TGTGCCAGCAGTCCCTGGACTAGCCCTTTTGGCAATGAGCAGTTCTTC
TRBV24-1	NA	NA	TRBJ2-7	CATSEKGPGQRAYEQYF	TGTGCCACCAGTGAAAAGGGCCCCGGACAGCGAGCCTACGAGCAGTACTTC
TRBV4-1	TRBD2	few	TRBJ2-7	CASSQGLANTGYEQYF	TGCGCCAGCAGCCAAGGACTAGCGAACACTGGCTACGAGCAGTACTTC
TRBV20-1	NA	NA	TRBJ2-5	CSAAAGSGEETQYF	TGCAGTGCTGCCGCGGGGTCGGGGGAAGAGACCCAGTACTTC
TRBV5-5	NA	NA	TRBJ2-1	CASSPFTYNEQFF	TGTGCCAGCAGCCCATTCACCTACAATGAGCAGTTCTTC
TRBV5-6	NA	NA	TRBJ2-7	CASSLEVWGEQYF	TGTGCCAGCAGCTTGGAGGTCTGGGGCGAGCAGTACTTC
TRBV4-1	NA	NA	TRBJ1-1	CASSTETGNTEAFF	TGCGCCAGCAGCACAGAGACAGGGAACACTGAAGCTTTCTTT
TRBV27	TRBD2	few	TRBJ2-5	CASSLLDPTSGRSREQYF	TGTGCCAGCAGTCTCCTCGACCCGACTAGCGGGAGGTCTCGGGAGCAGTACTTC